The 9 T cell receptor beta chains listed next were all sequenced from one sample in a study of T cell clonotyping in hematopoietic cell transplantation. TCRdb's copy holds only in-frame clones and misses some; the assay was immunoSEQ multiplex PCR. The repertoire holds around 11,000 clones, with approximately 92% as singletons. The sample in question was PBMCs, obtained 100 days after allogeneic stem cell transplant. The receptors were sampled from a female patient between 55 and 75 years old who had an allogeneic stem cell transplant from an unrelated donor, so the T cells may come from the graft donor. Some clones in this sample may be carry-over from other donors' samples.

V and J are TRBV27 and TRBJ1-1, with 10 bases aligning to TRBD1. The CDR3 is 17 residues long. The V gene end was trimmed by 4 bases and the J gene end by 3 bases; junction bases not matched to a gene: 11. Germline values: CDR1 MNHEY, CDR2 SMNVEV (reference sequence). CDR3 in amino acids: CASSWARDRGRHTEAFF. CDR3 nucleotide sequence: TGTGCCAGCAGTTGGGCGAGAGACAGGGGGCGACACACTGAAGCTTTCTTT.

The CDR3 nucleotides are TGTGCCAGCAGCGTAGCAGCCGTCGGGACAGATACGCAGTATTTT. Amino acid sequence: CASSVAAVGTDTQYF. The rearrangement joins TRBV9 to TRBJ2-3, with D uncertain. The V and J ends lost 0 bases and 3 bases respectively, with 11 bases between them. Germline values: CDR1 SGDLS, CDR2 YYNGEE. The CDR3 loop spans 15 amino acids.

The J gene is TRBJ2-7, the V gene TRBV4-3; no firm D call. Germline CDR1 is LGHNA and CDR2 is YSLEER. Trimming shortened V by 0 bases and J by 3 bases, and 12 bases separated the two germline ends. This CDR3 is 15 amino acids long. The CDR3 nucleotides read TGCGCCAGCAGCCAAGAAAATCAGGAAGGCTACGAGCAGTACTTC. Its translation: CASSQENQEGYEQYF.

This chain uses TRBV9 with TRBJ2-2; D unresolved. Per germline, CDR1 SGDLS and CDR2 YYNGEE. The CDR3 runs to 12 residues. Trimming took 4 bases from V and 7 from J, leaving 8 bases between them. The CDR3 is CASSWLGGELFF. For the CDR3, the DNA is TGTGCCAGCAGCTGGCTTGGCGGGGAGCTGTTTTTT.

The chain has TRBV15 and TRBJ2-7; weak D call: TRBD1 (5 bases). The CDR3 spans 15 residues. Germline V gives CDR1 LNHNV, CDR2 YYDKDF (reference sequence). Trimming took off 4 bases at V and 4 bases at J, with 17 bases between the two ends. CDR3 bases: TGTGCCACCAGCAACAGCATAGGGGTCCCTTACGAGCAGTACTTC. Its translation: CATSNSIGVPYEQYF.

The chain uses TRBV28 and TRBJ2-5; 7 positions match TRBD1. CDR3 length: 16 amino acids. After removal of 5 bases from V and 3 bases from J, the junction contained 12 bases not matched to a gene. Germline CDR1 MDHEN, CDR2 SYDVKM. CDR3: CASSAQGVVFEETQYF. In DNA, the CDR3 is TGTGCCAGCAGTGCCCAGGGGGTAGTGTTCGAAGAGACCCAGTACTTC.

J is TRBJ2-7 and V is TRBV27, with 7 bases lining up with TRBD2. CDR1 and CDR2 from the germline V gene are MNHEY and SMNVEV (reference sequence). The CDR3 sequence is 14 residues long. V shed 5 bases and J 7 bases; nucleotides not matched to a gene: 11. The CDR3 protein is CASSAETGGREQYF. CDR3 nucleotides: TGTGCCAGCAGTGCCGAGACGGGGGGTAGAGAGCAGTACTTC.

CDR3 sequence reads: CASSQRENTEAFF. CDR3 in DNA: TGTGCCAGCAGCCAACGAGAGAACACTGAAGCTTTCTTT. The chain combines TRBV14 with TRBJ1-1; the D is unclear. V shed 2 bases and J shed 1 base, with 5 bases lying between them. The CDR3 spans 13 residues. Per the germline V gene, CDR1 is SGHDN and CDR2 is FVKESK.

This clone was counted a few times. V is TRBV7-8 and J is TRBJ1-5, with D unresolved. Germline lookup yields CDR1 SGHVS and CDR2 FQNEAQ. This CDR3 spans 14 amino acids. V lost 4 bases and J 4 bases, leaving 11 bases between the germline ends. CDR3 sequence: CASSWLKGNQPQHF. The CDR3 coding sequence is TGTGCCAGCAGCTGGCTAAAGGGTAATCAGCCCCAGCATTTT.